The source of this TCR beta chain is a study of CD8 T cells in Susac syndrome. In blood CD8+ and CD4+ T cells, TCR beta underwent sequencing. Reverse transcription used roughly 0.5 to 1 ug RNA and random hexamers. TCRdb called the immunoSEQ multiplex PCR reads again in MiXCR, with one record for every CDR3 protein. The sample has around 150,000 distinct CDR3 sequences, 90% to 97% seen once; the top ten hold more than 0.075%. This CDR3 has 13 residues. Germline CDR1 and CDR2: MGHDK and SYGVNS. Trimming removed 3 bases from V and 2 bases from J, with 6 bases in between. The sequence came from a human donor with Susac syndrome. The sequenced sample was CD4+ T cells from PBMCs. The gene calls are TRBV25-1 and TRBJ2-3; D ambiguous. CDR3 DNA sequence: TGTGCCAGCAGTGATCGACCCACAGATACGCAGTATTTT. It is translated as CASSDRPTDTQYF.